The clone carrying this T cell receptor beta chain was counted many times. Its antigen remains unidentified. Naive, central memory, regulatory and stem cell-like memory cells within the CD4+ compartment were sorted using CD45RO/CCR7/CD25/CD127/CD95/CD27. The record originates from a study of beta chain features in type 1 diabetes. Findings of the study overall: Comparison showed that naive, central memory and Treg TCRB repertoires appeared more similar among patients than among healthy donors. TCRB CDR3s were moderately but significantly shorter in Type 1 diabetes patients in all four CD4+ subsets. Individuals with type 1 diabetes displayed fewer insertions and more deletions at VDJ junctions.

The CDR3 has 11 residues. Germline V gives CDR1 DFQATT, CDR2 SNEGSKA (reference sequence). V lost 3 bases to trimming and J lost 8 bases, with 7 bases between them. Expressed TCRB transcripts were sequenced because the isolated RNA had all been reverse transcribed beforehand. Generated by immunoSEQ multiplex PCR, the TCRdb table keeps only in-frame clones and is missing some. Seen here are 100,000 to 150,000 clones, 15% to 20% observed once, and the top ten hold approximately 2.5%. The specimen sequenced was central memory CD4+ T cells from blood. The TCR was taken from a man aged 18 to 30 with type 1 diabetes. The chain is built from TRBV20-1 and TRBJ2-2; D is uncertain. The CDR3 sequence: CSARKEGELFF. CDR3 nucleotides: TGCAGTGCTAGGAAGGAGGGGGAGCTGTTTTTT.